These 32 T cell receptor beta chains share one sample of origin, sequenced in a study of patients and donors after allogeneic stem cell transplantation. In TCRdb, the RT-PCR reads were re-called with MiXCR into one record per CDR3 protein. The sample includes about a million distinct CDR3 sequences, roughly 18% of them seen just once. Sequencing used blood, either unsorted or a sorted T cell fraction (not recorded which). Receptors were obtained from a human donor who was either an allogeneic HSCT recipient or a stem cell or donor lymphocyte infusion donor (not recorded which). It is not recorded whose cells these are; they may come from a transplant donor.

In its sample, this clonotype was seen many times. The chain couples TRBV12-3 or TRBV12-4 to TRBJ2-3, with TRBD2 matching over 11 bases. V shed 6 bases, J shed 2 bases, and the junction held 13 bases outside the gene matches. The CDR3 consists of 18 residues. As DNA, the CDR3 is TGTGCCAGCAGCACTCTAGCGGGGGGTTACGGGGTCACAGATACGCAGTATTTT. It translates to CASSTLAGGYGVTDTQYF.

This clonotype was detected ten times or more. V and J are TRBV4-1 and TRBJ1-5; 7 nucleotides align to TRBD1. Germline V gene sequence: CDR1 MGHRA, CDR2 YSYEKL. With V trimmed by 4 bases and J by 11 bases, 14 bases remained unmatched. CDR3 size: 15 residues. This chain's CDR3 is CASSPSGTADPAQHF. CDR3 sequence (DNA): TGCGCCAGCAGCCCTAGCGGGACAGCGGATCCGGCCCAGCATTTT.

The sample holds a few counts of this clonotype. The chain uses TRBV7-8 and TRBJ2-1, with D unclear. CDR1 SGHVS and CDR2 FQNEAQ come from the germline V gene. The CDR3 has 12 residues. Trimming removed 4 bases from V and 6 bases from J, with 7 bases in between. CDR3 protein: CASSWPGNEQFF. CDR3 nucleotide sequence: TGTGCCAGCAGCTGGCCGGGCAATGAGCAGTTCTTC.

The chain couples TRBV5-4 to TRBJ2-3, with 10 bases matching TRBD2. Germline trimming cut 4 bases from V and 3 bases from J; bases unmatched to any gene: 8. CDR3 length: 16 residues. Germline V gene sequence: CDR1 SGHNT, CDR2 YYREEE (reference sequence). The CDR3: CASSHKLAGYTDTQYF. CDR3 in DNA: TGTGCCAGCAGCCACAAACTAGCGGGGTATACAGATACGCAGTATTTT.

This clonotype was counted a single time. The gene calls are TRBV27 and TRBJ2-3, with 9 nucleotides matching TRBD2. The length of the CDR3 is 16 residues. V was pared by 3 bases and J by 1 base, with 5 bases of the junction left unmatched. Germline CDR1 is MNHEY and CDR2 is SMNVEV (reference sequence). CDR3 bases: TGTGCCAGCAGTTTTTATCCTAGCGGGGGCACAGATACGCAGTATTTT. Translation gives CASSFYPSGGTDTQYF.

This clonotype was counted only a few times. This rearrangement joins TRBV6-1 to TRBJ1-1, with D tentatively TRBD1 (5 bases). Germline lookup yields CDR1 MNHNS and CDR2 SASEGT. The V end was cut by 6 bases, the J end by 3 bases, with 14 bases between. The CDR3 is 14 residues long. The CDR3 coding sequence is TGTGCCAGCAGGAAGGGAGCGGGGGACACTGAAGCTTTCTTT. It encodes CASRKGAGDTEAFF.

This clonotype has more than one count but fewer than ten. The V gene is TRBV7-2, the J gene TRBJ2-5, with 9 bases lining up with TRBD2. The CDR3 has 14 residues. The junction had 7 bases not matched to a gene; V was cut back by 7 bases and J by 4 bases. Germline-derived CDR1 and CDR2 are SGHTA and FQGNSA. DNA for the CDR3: TGTGCCAGCAAGGCGGGGGGGCTTGTAGAGACCCAGTACTTC. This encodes CASKAGGLVETQYF.

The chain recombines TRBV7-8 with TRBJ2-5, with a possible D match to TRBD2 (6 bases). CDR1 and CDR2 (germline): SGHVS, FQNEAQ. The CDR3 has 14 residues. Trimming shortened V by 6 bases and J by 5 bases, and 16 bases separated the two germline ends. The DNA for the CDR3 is TGTGCCAGCAGACCCAACCCTGGGGGGGAGACCCAGTACTTC. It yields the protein CASRPNPGGETQYF.

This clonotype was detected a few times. CDR3 DNA sequence: TGTGCCAGCAGCCGAAGGACCAACACCGGGGAGCTGTTTTTT. It is translated as CASSRRTNTGELFF. V usage is TRBV7-3 and J usage is TRBJ2-2; D remains ambiguous. The CDR3 extends over 14 amino acids. CDR1 is SGHTA, CDR2 FQGTGA, per germline. V lost 5 bases to trimming and J lost 2 bases, with 9 bases between them.

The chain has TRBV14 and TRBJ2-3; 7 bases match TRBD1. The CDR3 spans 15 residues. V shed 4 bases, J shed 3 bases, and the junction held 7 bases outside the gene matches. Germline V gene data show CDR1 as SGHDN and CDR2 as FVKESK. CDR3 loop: CASSRDRVDTDTQYF. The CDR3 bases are TGTGCCAGCAGCCGAGACAGGGTAGATACAGATACGCAGTATTTT.

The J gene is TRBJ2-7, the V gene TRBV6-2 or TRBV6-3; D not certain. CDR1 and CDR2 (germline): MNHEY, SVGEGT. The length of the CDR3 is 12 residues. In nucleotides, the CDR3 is TGTGCTAGAGAAAGGACGTTCCACGAGCAGTACTTC. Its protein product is CARERTFHEQYF.

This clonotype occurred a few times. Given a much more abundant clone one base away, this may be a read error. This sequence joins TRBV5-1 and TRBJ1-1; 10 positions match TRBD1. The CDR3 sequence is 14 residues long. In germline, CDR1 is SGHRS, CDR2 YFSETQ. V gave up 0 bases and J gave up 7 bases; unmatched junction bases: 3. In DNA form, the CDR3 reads TGCGCCAGCAGCTTGGGACAGGGGGCTATTGAAGCTTTCTTT. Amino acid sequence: CASSLGQGAIEAFF.

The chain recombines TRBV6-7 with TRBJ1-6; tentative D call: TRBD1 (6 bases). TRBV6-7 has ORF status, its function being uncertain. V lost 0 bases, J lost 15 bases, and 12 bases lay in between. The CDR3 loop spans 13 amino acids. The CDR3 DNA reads TGTGCCAGCAGTTACTCCCGGGACAACCTCCTCCACTTT. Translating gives CASSYSRDNLLHF.

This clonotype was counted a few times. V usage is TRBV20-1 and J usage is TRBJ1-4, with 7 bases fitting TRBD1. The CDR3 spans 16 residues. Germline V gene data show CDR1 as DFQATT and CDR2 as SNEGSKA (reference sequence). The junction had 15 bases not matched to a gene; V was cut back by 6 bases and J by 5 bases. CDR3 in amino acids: CSALSGTVIPNEKLFF. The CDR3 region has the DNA TGCAGTGCATTATCCGGGACAGTGATTCCAAATGAAAAACTGTTTTTT.

The CDR3 nucleotides read TGCGCCAGCGGACCCCGGGACAAGATTTACAATGAGCAGTTCTTC. Protein: CASGPRDKIYNEQFF. The rearrangement links TRBV5-1 to TRBJ2-1, with TRBD1 as a possible D gene (6 bases). This CDR3 region has 15 residues. V lost 7 bases, J lost 4 bases, and 18 bases lay in between. Germline values: CDR1 SGHRS, CDR2 YFSETQ.

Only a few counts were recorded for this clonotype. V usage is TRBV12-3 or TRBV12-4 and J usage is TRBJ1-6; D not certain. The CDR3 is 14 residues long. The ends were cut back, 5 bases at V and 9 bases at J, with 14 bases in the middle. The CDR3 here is CASSPVKGPSPLHF. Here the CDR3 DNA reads TGTGCCAGCAGTCCGGTTAAAGGTCCTTCACCCCTCCACTTT.

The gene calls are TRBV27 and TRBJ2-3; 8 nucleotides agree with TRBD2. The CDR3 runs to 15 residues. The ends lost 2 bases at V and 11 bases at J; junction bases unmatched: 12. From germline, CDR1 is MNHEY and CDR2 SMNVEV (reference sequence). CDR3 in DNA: TGTGCCAGCAGTTTAGCGACTAGCGACTTGGGGGGGCAGTATTTT. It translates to CASSLATSDLGGQYF.

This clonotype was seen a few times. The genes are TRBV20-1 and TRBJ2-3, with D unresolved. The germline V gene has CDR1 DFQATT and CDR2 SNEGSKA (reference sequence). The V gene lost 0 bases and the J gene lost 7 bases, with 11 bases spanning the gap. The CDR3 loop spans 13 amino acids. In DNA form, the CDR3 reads TGCAGTGCTAGAGATGATCTAGTTTATACGCAGTATTTT. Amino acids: CSARDDLVYTQYF.

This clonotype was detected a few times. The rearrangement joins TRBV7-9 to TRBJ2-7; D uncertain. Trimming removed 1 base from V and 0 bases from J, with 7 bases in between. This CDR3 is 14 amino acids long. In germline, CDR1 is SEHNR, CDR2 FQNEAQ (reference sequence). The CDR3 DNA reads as TGTGCCAGCAGCTTAGTAGAAGGCTCCTACGAGCAGTACTTC. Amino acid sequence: CASSLVEGSYEQYF.

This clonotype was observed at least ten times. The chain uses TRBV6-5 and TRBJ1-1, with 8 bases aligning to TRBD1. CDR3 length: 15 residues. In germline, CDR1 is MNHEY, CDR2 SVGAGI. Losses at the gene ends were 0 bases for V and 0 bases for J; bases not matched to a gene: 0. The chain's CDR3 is CASSYSGQVNTEAFF. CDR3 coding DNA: TGTGCCAGCAGTTACTCGGGACAGGTGAACACTGAAGCTTTCTTT.

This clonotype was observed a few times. CDR3 protein: CASSETGAPSRGTF. The CDR3 nucleotides are TGTGCCAGCTCCGAGACAGGGGCCCCTTCTCGTGGCACCTTC. The chain links TRBV28 to TRBJ1-2; 8 nucleotides align to TRBD1. The V gene end was trimmed by 8 bases and the J gene end by 13 bases; junction bases not matched to a gene: 18. Germline-derived CDR1 and CDR2 are MDHEN and SYDVKM. The CDR3 consists of 14 residues.

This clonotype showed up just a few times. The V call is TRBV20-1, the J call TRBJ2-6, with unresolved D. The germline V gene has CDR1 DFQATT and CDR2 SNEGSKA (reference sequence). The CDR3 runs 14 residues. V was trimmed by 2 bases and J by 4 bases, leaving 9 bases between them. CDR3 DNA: TGCAGTGCTAGATTGGGTCAGGGGGCCAACGTCCTGACTTTC. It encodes CSARLGQGANVLTF.

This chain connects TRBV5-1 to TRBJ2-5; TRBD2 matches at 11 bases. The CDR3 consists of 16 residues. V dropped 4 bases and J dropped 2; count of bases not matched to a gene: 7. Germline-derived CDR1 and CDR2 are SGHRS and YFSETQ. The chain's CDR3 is CASSRRLAGLQETQYF. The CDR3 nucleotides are TGCGCCAGCAGCCGTAGACTAGCGGGACTGCAAGAGACCCAGTACTTC.

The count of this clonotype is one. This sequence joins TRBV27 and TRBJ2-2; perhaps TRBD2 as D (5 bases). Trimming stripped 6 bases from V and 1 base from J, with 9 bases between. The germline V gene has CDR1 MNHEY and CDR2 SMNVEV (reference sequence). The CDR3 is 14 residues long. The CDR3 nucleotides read TGTGCCAGCAGACTAGGCAGGAACACCGGGGAGCTGTTTTTT. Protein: CASRLGRNTGELFF.

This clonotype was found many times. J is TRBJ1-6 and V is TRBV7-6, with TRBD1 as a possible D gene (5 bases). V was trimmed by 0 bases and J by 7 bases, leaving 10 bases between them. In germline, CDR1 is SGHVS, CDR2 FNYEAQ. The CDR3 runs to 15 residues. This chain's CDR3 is CASSLAAGFNSPLHF. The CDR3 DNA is TGTGCCAGCAGCTTAGCGGCAGGGTTCAATTCACCCCTCCACTTT.

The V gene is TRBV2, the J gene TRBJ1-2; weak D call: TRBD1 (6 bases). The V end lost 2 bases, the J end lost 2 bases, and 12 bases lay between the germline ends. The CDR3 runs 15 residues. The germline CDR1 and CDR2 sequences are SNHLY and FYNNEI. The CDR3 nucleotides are TGTGCCAGCAGTGAAATAAGGGGGAAAAACTATGGCTACACCTTC. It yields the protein CASSEIRGKNYGYTF.

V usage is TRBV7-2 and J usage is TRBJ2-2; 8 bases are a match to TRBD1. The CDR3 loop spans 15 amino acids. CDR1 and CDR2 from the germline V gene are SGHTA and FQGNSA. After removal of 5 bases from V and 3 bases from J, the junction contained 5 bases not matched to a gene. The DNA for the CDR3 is TGTGCCAGCAGCACCGGACAGGGCTACACCGGGGAGCTGTTTTTT. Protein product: CASSTGQGYTGELFF.

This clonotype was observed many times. The CDR3 loop reads CASSPRVSTMNTEAFF. CDR3 nucleotide sequence: TGTGCCAGCAGCCCCCGGGTCTCGACTATGAACACTGAAGCTTTCTTT. This chain connects TRBV9 to TRBJ1-1, with no clear D. CDR1 is SGDLS, CDR2 YYNGEE, per germline. The V gene lost 4 bases and the J gene lost 0 bases, with 16 bases spanning the gap. The CDR3 is 16 amino acids.

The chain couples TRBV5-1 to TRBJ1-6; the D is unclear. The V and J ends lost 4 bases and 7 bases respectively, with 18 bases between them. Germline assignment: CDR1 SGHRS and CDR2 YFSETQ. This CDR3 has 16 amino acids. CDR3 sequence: CASSPSSSFRNSPLHF. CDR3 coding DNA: TGCGCCAGCAGCCCTTCGAGCAGTTTTAGGAATTCACCCCTCCACTTT.

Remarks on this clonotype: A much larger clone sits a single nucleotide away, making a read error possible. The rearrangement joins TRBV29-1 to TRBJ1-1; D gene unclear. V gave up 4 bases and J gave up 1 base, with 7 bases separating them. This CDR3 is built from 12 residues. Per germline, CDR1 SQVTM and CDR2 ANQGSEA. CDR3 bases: TGCAGCGTTGTGGCAGGGAACACTGAAGCTTTCTTT. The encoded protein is CSVVAGNTEAFF.

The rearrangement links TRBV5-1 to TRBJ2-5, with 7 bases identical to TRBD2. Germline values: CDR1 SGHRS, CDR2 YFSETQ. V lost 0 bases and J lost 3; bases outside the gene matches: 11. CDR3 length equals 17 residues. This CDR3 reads CASSLASREGPEETQYF. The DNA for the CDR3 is TGCGCCAGCAGCTTGGCTTCAAGGGAGGGCCCGGAAGAGACCCAGTACTTC.

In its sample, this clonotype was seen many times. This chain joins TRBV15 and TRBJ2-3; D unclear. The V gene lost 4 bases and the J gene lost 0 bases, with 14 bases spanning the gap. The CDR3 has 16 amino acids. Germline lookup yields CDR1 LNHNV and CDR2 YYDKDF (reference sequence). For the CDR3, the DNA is TGTGCCACCAGCAAACAACGGTCCCTTAGCACAGATACGCAGTATTTT. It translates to CATSKQRSLSTDTQYF.